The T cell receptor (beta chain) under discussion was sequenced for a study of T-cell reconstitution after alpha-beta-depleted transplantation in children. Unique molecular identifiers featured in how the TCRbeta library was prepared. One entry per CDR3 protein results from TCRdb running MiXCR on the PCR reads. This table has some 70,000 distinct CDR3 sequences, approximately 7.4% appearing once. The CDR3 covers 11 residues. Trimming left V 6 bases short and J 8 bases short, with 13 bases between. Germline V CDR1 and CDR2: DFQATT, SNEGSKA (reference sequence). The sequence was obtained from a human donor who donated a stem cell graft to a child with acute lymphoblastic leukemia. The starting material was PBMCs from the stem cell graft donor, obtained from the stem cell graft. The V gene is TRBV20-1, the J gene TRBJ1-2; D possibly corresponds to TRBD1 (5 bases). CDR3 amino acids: CSAGSGHGYTF. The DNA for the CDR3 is TGCAGTGCCGGATCAGGACACGGCTACACCTTC.